This TCR beta chain was found in a study of blood T cell repertoires in COVID-19. In the authors' methods: Estimation of nucleated cell counts was performed using reference gene primer amplification. Data came from immunoSEQ multiplex PCR; TCRdb stores just in-frame clones and leaves some out. V and J calls and clone size come straight from that table; D and trimming were deduced from the DNA. The top ten clones hold roughly 5.9% of a sample with about 200,000 clones, more than 75% of them seen once. Germline V gene sequence: CDR1 MDHEN, CDR2 SYDVKM. V lost 6 bases and J lost 2; bases outside the gene matches: 6. This CDR3 has 14 residues.

The V call is TRBV28, the J call TRBJ2-7; 8 bases fit TRBD2. The sequenced sample was PBMCs or T cells enriched from blood (not recorded which). The sequence came from a middle-aged man with acute COVID-19. The CDR3 loop is CASRSSGATYEQYF. In DNA, the CDR3 is TGTGCCAGCAGAAGTAGCGGGGCAACCTACGAGCAGTACTTC.